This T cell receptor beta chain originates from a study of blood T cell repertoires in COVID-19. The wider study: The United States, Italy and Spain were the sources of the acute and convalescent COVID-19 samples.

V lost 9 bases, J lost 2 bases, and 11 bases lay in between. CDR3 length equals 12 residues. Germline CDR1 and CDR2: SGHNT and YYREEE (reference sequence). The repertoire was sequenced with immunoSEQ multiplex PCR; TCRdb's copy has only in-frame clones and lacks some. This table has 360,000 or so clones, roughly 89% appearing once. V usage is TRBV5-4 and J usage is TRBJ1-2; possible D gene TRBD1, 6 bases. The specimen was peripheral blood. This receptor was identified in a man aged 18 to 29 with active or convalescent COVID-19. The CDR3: CATSGTNYGYTF. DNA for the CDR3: TGTGCCACGTCCGGGACAAACTATGGCTACACCTTC.